This T cell receptor beta chain was profiled in a study of cytomegalovirus exposure and HLA in healthy donors. Study in general: In terms of ancestry, the Caucasian-associated cluster contained about 80% of the 350 to 450 genotyped donors.

Trimming took 0 bases from V and 6 from J; bases not matched to a gene: 9. The CDR3 extends over 16 amino acids. CDR1 and CDR2 (germline): GTSNPN, SVGIG (reference sequence). General observations from the study: Most TCR beta V segments were productive about 87% or about 30% of the time in an earlier analysis. In a later analysis, at a false discovery rate of 0.05, under 20,000 TCR beta sequences matched HLA alleles.

Worth noting for this clone: Its target is unknown.

Participants comprised healthy donors of bone marrow. The PCR contained 60 Vbeta and 13 Jbeta primers. The table came from immunoSEQ multiplex PCR; TCRdb's copy has only in-frame clones and leaves some out. The sample carries approximately 76,000 clones, roughly 73% recorded once. Sequenced material: PBMCs. This receptor was obtained from a woman in her forties in good health and CMV-seropositive. This chain connects TRBV30 to TRBJ2-3, with 10 bases aligning to TRBD2. This chain's CDR3 is CAWSVGAGGVSDTQYF. The CDR3 nucleotides read TGTGCCTGGAGTGTGGGAGCGGGGGGGGTATCGGATACGCAGTATTTT.